Below, 19 T cell receptor beta chains from the same sample are listed, as sequenced in a study of cytomegalovirus exposure and HLA in healthy donors. With 60 Vbeta and 13 Jbeta primers, the PCR was carried out. Clones were read by immunoSEQ multiplex PCR, and TCRdb kept only the in-frame ones, dropping some. The sample lists under 100,000 clones, roughly 82% seen once, with approximately 9.2% in the top ten. Sequenced input: PBMCs. The receptors derive from a human donor in good health.

The rearrangement joins TRBV4-3 to TRBJ2-1; maybe TRBD2 (7 bases). Germline V gives CDR1 LGHNA, CDR2 YSLEER. The V and J ends lost 3 bases and 3 bases respectively, with 24 bases between them. This CDR3 comprises 19 residues. The CDR3 DNA follows: TGCGCCAGCAGCCACCGGACAGCGGGGACAACGAATAACTACAATGAGCAGTTCTTC. Protein sequence: CASSHRTAGTTNNYNEQFF.

The chain carries TRBV5-1 and TRBJ2-7; 12 nucleotides line up with TRBD1. The CDR3 has 16 amino acids. V was pared by 2 bases and J by 5 bases, with 8 bases of the junction left unmatched. CDR1 is SGHRS and CDR2 is YFSETQ in the germline V gene. CDR3 protein: CASSFSFGTGGDEQYF. The CDR3, as DNA: TGCGCCAGCAGCTTCTCTTTCGGGACAGGGGGCGACGAGCAGTACTTC.

V and J are TRBV5-8 and TRBJ1-6, with D perhaps matching TRBD1 (5 bases). The germline gives CDR1 SGHTS, CDR2 YDEGEE. The CDR3 is made up of 17 amino acids. V was shortened by 3 bases and J by 8 bases, with 21 bases between the two germline ends. This chain's CDR3 is CASSSRMGRTVDSPLHF. Here the CDR3 DNA reads TGTGCCAGCAGCTCAAGAATGGGGCGTACAGTAGATTCACCCCTCCACTTT.

The chain recombines TRBV19 with TRBJ2-7; TRBD1 agrees at 10 bases. Germline lookup yields CDR1 LNHDA and CDR2 SQIVND (reference sequence). The CDR3 is 15 amino acids. V lost 3 bases, J lost 2 bases, and 4 bases stayed unmatched. The CDR3 sequence is CASSIGGQGAYEQYF. The CDR3 DNA sequence: TGTGCCAGTAGTATTGGAGGACAGGGGGCCTACGAGCAGTACTTC.

This chain joins TRBV19 and TRBJ1-3; 9 bases align to TRBD1. V lost 8 bases, J lost 3 bases, and 11 bases stayed unmatched. Per the germline V gene, CDR1 is LNHDA and CDR2 is SQIVND (reference sequence). The CDR3 has 16 amino acids. This CDR3 reads CASVSWDRVSGNTIYF. The CDR3 nucleotides are TGTGCCAGTGTCAGTTGGGACAGGGTTAGTGGAAACACCATATATTTT. The complete variable domain, with remaining parts taken from reference TRBV19 and TRBJ1-3, reads DGGITQSPKYLFRKEGQNVTLSCEQNLNHDAMYWYRQDPGQGLRLIYYSQIVNDFQKGDIAEGYSVSREKKESFPLTVTSAQKNPTAFYLCASVSWDRVSGNTIYFGEGSWLTVV.

The V and J genes are TRBV5-4 and TRBJ1-1, with 9 positions matching TRBD1. This CDR3 region has 14 residues. Germline V gene lookup returns CDR1 SGHNT and CDR2 YYREEE (reference sequence). V lost 4 bases, J lost 8 bases, and 9 bases stayed unmatched. CDR3: CASSHRDRVVEAFF. CDR3 DNA: TGTGCCAGCAGCCACCGGGACAGGGTGGTCGAAGCTTTCTTT.

V is TRBV5-6 and J is TRBJ2-3; a weak D match, TRBD2 (9 bases). The CDR3 sequence is 17 residues long. V dropped 0 bases and J dropped 2 bases, with 16 bases sitting between them. Germline V gene sequence: CDR1 SGHDT, CDR2 YYEEEE. In DNA, the CDR3 is TGTGCCAGCAGCTTGGCAGGGGGCGGGAGGGACACAGATACGCAGTATTTT. Encoded protein: CASSLAGGGRDTDTQYF.

The rearrangement uses TRBV25-1 and TRBJ1-1; 11 bases are a match to TRBD1. CDR1 is MGHDK and CDR2 is SYGVNS in the germline V gene. The CDR3 is 14 residues long. V lost 4 bases to trimming and J lost 4 bases; unmatched junction nucleotides: 2. CDR3 in amino acids: CASSAGQGATEAFF. The CDR3 bases are TGTGCCAGCAGTGCAGGACAGGGGGCCACTGAAGCTTTCTTT.

CDR3 DNA: TGTGCCAGCACCCCACTTTATCCCGACAGGGCTGCCGGGGAGCTGTTTTTT. Its protein product is CASTPLYPDRAAGELFF. This chain uses TRBV27 with TRBJ2-2, with TRBD1 matching 7 bases. The CDR3 contains 17 residues. CDR1 MNHEY and CDR2 SMNVEV come from the germline V gene (reference sequence). The V segment lost 7 bases and the J segment 6 bases; nucleotides outside the gene matches: 17.

The gene calls are TRBV18 and TRBJ2-7; possible D gene TRBD1, 5 bases. The V end lost 2 bases, the J end lost 2 bases, and 13 bases lay between the germline ends. The germline gives CDR1 KGHSH, CDR2 LQKENI. CDR3 length: 15 residues. For the CDR3, the DNA is TGTGCCAGCTCACCAAGGGGAACAGATCCCTACGAGCAGTACTTC. Protein product: CASSPRGTDPYEQYF.

The V gene is TRBV7-2, the J gene TRBJ2-7; the D is unclear. The germline V and J ends were trimmed by 1 base and 3 bases, with 10 bases remaining between them. The germline V gene has CDR1 SGHTA and CDR2 FQGNSA. The CDR3 runs to 14 residues. The CDR3 sequence: CASSLEAAVYEQYF. CDR3 in DNA: TGTGCCAGCAGCTTAGAGGCGGCAGTCTACGAGCAGTACTTC.

The chain joins TRBV5-6 to TRBJ2-3; 8 positions match TRBD2. Germline CDR1 SGHDT, CDR2 YYEEEE. This CDR3 contains 17 residues. Losses at the gene ends were 3 bases for V and 5 bases for J; bases not matched to a gene: 14. The CDR3 sequence: CASSSPYETSVGDTQYF. The DNA of the CDR3 is TGTGCCAGCAGCTCGCCTTATGAGACTAGCGTAGGAGATACGCAGTATTTT.

This clone was seen only a few times. V and J are TRBV21-1 and TRBJ2-7; the table's D gene call, TRBD2, was not cross checked with the DNA. TRBV21-1 has pseudogene status. The CDR3 consists of 10 residues. Written as DNA, the CDR3 is TGTGCCAGCCGCTCCTACGAGCAGTACTTC. This encodes CASRSYEQYF.

The chain couples TRBV2 to TRBJ1-6; possibly TRBD1 for D (5 bases). Germline V gene lookup returns CDR1 SNHLY and CDR2 FYNNEI. This CDR3 contains 16 residues. The germline V and J ends were trimmed by 2 bases and 7 bases, with 15 bases remaining between them. The CDR3 DNA reads TGTGCCAGCAGTGAATCAGGTCAGGGTACGAATTCACCCCTCCACTTT. It is translated as CASSESGQGTNSPLHF.

This clone has only a few counts. The gene calls are TRBV5-1 and TRBJ2-7; 8 nucleotides match TRBD2. This CDR3 region has 14 residues. CDR1 and CDR2 (germline): SGHRS, YFSETQ. With 4 bases clipped from V and 3 bases from J, the junction kept 6 bases outside the gene matches. As DNA, the CDR3 is TGCGCCAGCAGCCGGGGACTAGTGAACTACGAGCAGTACTTC. Protein sequence: CASSRGLVNYEQYF.

This clone occurred once. This chain connects TRBV7-2 to TRBJ1-1; possibly TRBD1 for D (6 bases). CDR3 length: 13 amino acids. The V and J ends lost 5 bases and 4 bases respectively, with 11 bases between them. Per the germline V gene, CDR1 is SGHTA and CDR2 is FQGNSA. CDR3 in DNA: TGTGCCAGCAGCCCCGACAGGCTCACTGAAGCTTTCTTT. Amino acid sequence: CASSPDRLTEAFF.

The V and J genes are TRBV19 and TRBJ1-5, with a weak D call TRBD1 (5 bases). The V gene lost 4 bases and the J gene lost 2 bases, with 12 bases spanning the gap. This CDR3 is built from 15 residues. Per the germline V gene, CDR1 is LNHDA and CDR2 is SQIVND (reference sequence). CDR3 amino acids: CASSTAQGGNQPQHF. In nucleotides, the CDR3 is TGTGCCAGTAGTACTGCCCAAGGGGGCAATCAGCCCCAGCATTTT.

This clone was observed a handful of times. This chain uses TRBV5-1 with TRBJ2-3; 9 positions agree with TRBD1. Trimming cost V 0 bases and J 2 bases; bases outside gene matches: 4. CDR3 size: 16 residues. The germline gives CDR1 SGHRS, CDR2 YFSETQ. CDR3 DNA: TGCGCCAGCAGCTTGGGGGACAGGGTCTTCACAGATACGCAGTATTTT. Translating it yields CASSLGDRVFTDTQYF.

For the CDR3, the DNA is TGTGCCAGCTCACCGGACAAGCTACTTTCCGGGGAGCTGTTTTTT. Amino acids: CASSPDKLLSGELFF. The rearrangement joins TRBV18 to TRBJ2-2; the D gene is possibly TRBD1 (5 bases). This CDR3 has 15 residues. V lost 3 bases to trimming and J lost 6 bases, with 14 bases between them. Per the germline V gene, CDR1 is KGHSH and CDR2 is LQKENI.